The rows below give T cell receptor beta chains drawn from one sample of a study of T cell repertoires in ileal Crohn's disease. Only in-frame clones appear in the TCRdb table, and some are missing; sequencing was by immunoSEQ multiplex PCR. The sample carries 7,000 to 8,500 clones, more than 80% recorded once. The specimen sequenced was ileal tissue. The receptors stem from an adult with Crohn's disease. CDR3s include the opening cysteine and the closing phenylalanine or tryptophan. A D gene is named only where the DNA matches it firmly. Size is omitted from some rows. Given values are once, few, many or a class for expanded clones.

CASSLAGGGINYGYTF,TGTGCCAGCAGCTTAGCCGGTGGAGGAATTAACTATGGCTACACCTTC,.,.,TRBV11-3,TRBJ1-2
CASSELAGADTQYF,TGTGCCAGCAGTGAACTAGCGGGAGCAGATACGCAGTATTTT,TRBD2,few,TRBV6-4,TRBJ2-3
CASSLVRNGELFF,TGTGCCAGCAGCTTAGTCAGGAACGGGGAGCTGTTTTTT,.,.,TRBV11-1,TRBJ2-2
CASSIPLGNTEAFF,TGTGCCAGCAGTATTCCACTCGGGAACACTGAAGCTTTCTTT,.,.,TRBV2,TRBJ1-1
CASSHGRNTEAFF,TGTGCCAGCAGCCATGGGAGGAACACTGAAGCTTTCTTT,.,.,TRBV6-5,TRBJ1-1
CASSLEPSGFTDTQYF,TGTGCCAGCAGCTTAGAACCTAGCGGATTCACAGATACGCAGTATTTT,TRBD2,.,TRBV11-2,TRBJ2-3
CASGTGGETQYF,TGTGCCAGCGGGACAGGGGGCGAAACCCAGTACTTC,TRBD1,.,TRBV28,TRBJ2-5
CAWTTGAGLGYTF,TGTGCCTGGACTACGGGAGCCGGGCTCGGCTACACCTTC,.,.,TRBV30,TRBJ1-2
CASSYAQRNEQYF,TGTGCCAGCAGTTACGCCCAGCGGAACGAGCAGTACTTC,.,.,TRBV6-5,TRBJ2-7
CASSLGGDNTEAFF,TGTGCCAGCAGCTTAGGAGGAGATAACACTGAAGCTTTCTTT,.,.,TRBV11-3,TRBJ1-1
CASRPFVTREQYF,TGTGCCAGCAGACCTTTCGTTACCCGGGAGCAGTACTTC,.,.,TRBV5-5,TRBJ2-7
CASSLEPGVFLYF,TGTGCCAGCAGCTTAGAACCGGGAGTTTTTCTGTACTTC,.,.,TRBV11-2,TRBJ2-7
CASSPGRQIKNEKLFF,TGTGCTAGCAGCCCGGGGAGGCAGATTAAGAATGAAAAACTGTTTTTT,.,.,TRBV7-7,TRBJ1-4
CASKAGTSGDNEQFF,TGTGCCAGCAAGGCCGGGACTAGCGGAGACAATGAGCAGTTCTTC,TRBD2,.,TRBV27,TRBJ2-1
CASRKDVREGSYNEQFF,TGTGCCAGCCGCAAAGACGTCCGGGAGGGATCCTACAATGAGCAGTTCTTC,TRBD2,.,TRBV7-9,TRBJ2-1
CSAPGSGRPDEQFF,TGCAGCGCCCCGGGTAGCGGGAGGCCGGATGAGCAGTTCTTC,TRBD2,.,TRBV29-1,TRBJ2-1
CASIQDRDREQYF,TGTGCCAGCATCCAGGACAGAGACCGAGAGCAGTACTTC,.,.,TRBV2,TRBJ2-7
CASSVMGAREGYTF,TGTGCCAGCAGCGTAATGGGCGCCCGTGAGGGCTACACCTTC,.,.,TRBV7-2,TRBJ1-2
CASSRTALNTEVFF,TGTGCCAGCAGTAGGACAGCCCTGAACACTGAAGTTTTCTTT,.,.,TRBV27,TRBJ1-1
CASSEIDGGSSSYNEQFF,TGTGCCAGCAGTGAAATAGACGGAGGCTCGAGCTCCTACAATGAGCAGTTCTTC,.,.,TRBV25-1,TRBJ2-1
CASSQGLTNTGELFF,TGTGCCAGCTCACAGGGACTAACGAACACCGGGGAGCTGTTTTTT,TRBD2,once,TRBV18,TRBJ2-2
CASSWGTARVKETQYF,TGCGCCAGCAGCTGGGGGACAGCTCGGGTTAAAGAGACCCAGTACTTC,TRBD1,.,TRBV5-1,TRBJ2-5
CASSLDAGGGGNIQYF,TGCGCCAGCAGCTTGGATGCGGGAGGGGGGGGAAACATTCAGTACTTC,TRBD2,.,TRBV5-1,TRBJ2-4
CASSPSWKTQYF,TGTGCCAGCAGCCCTAGCTGGAAGACCCAGTACTTC,.,few,TRBV11-2,TRBJ2-5
CASSWTSGNNNEQFF,TGCGCCAGCAGTTGGACTAGCGGGAATAATAATGAGCAGTTCTTC,TRBD2,once,TRBV5-1,TRBJ2-1
CASSLVQGANSYTF,TGTGCCAGCAGCTTAGTACAGGGGGCGAATAGCTACACCTTC,TRBD1,.,TRBV7-9,TRBJ1-2
CASSSGQTPYGYTF,TGTGCCAGCAGTTCGGGACAGACACCCTATGGCTACACCTTC,TRBD1,.,TRBV27,TRBJ1-2
CASSSRPSAGELFF,TGTGCCAGCAGCTCTCGTCCTAGCGCCGGGGAGCTGTTTTTT,.,once,TRBV7-6,TRBJ2-2
CASSSRGGGNTEAFF,TGTGCCAGCAGCTCCCGGGGGGGAGGGAACACTGAAGCTTTCTTT,.,.,TRBV11-3,TRBJ1-1
CATSREGLAGAYEQYF,TGTGCCACCAGCAGAGAGGGACTAGCGGGGGCCTACGAGCAGTACTTC,TRBD2,.,TRBV15,TRBJ2-7
CASSNDREFFYEQYF,TGTGCCAGTAGTAATGACAGGGAGTTCTTCTACGAGCAGTACTTC,TRBD1,.,TRBV19,TRBJ2-7
CASSEAGYGYTF,TGCGCCAGCAGTGAGGCAGGCTATGGCTACACCTTC,.,.,TRBV10-1,TRBJ1-2
CASSSSTRPSGNLYNEQFF,TGTGCCAGCAGCTCCTCAACTCGTCCTAGCGGGAATCTTTACAATGAGCAGTTCTTC,TRBD2,.,TRBV11-2,TRBJ2-1
CASSRQGPINEKLFF,TGTGCCAGCAGTCGACAGGGGCCTATTAATGAAAAACTGTTTTTT,TRBD1,once,TRBV5-8,TRBJ1-4
CASMPLEEKLFF,TGTGCCAGCATGCCCCTAGAGGAAAAACTGTTTTTT,.,few,TRBV2,TRBJ1-4
CSVAAGSGTNQPQHF,TGCAGCGTTGCCGCGGGGTCGGGTACCAATCAGCCCCAGCATTTT,.,.,TRBV29-1,TRBJ1-5
CSTGGVGEQYF,TGCAGCACTGGAGGGGTCGGGGAGCAGTACTTC,.,.,TRBV29-1,TRBJ2-7
CAWSVLRTGETYEQYF,TGTGCCTGGAGTGTACTTCGGACAGGCGAAACCTACGAGCAGTACTTC,TRBD1,.,TRBV30,TRBJ2-7
CASSPSGSAKTQYF,TGTGCCAGCAGCCCCAGCGGGAGCGCGAAGACCCAGTACTTC,TRBD2,.,TRBV2,TRBJ2-5
CASSQVPGTGSSYEQYF,TGCGCCAGCAGCCAAGTCCCCGGGACTGGGAGCTCCTACGAGCAGTACTTC,.,few,TRBV4-1,TRBJ2-7
CASSVPGTSGGEQFF,TGTGCCAGCAGCGTCCCCGGGACTAGCGGGGGGGAGCAGTTCTTC,TRBD2,.,TRBV5-6,TRBJ2-1
CASSKTAASGELFF,TGTGCCAGTTCGAAAACGGCAGCGAGCGGGGAGCTGTTTTTT,.,.,TRBV27,TRBJ2-2
CSVGIQYTGELFF,TGCAGCGTTGGAATCCAGTACACCGGGGAGCTGTTTTTT,.,few,TRBV29-1,TRBJ2-2
CASSPRFNQPQHF,TGTGCCAGCAGCCCGCGATTCAATCAGCCCCAGCATTTT,.,.,TRBV5-5,TRBJ1-5
CSVGQNTGELFF,TGCAGCGTTGGACAGAACACCGGGGAGCTGTTTTTT,.,.,TRBV29-1,TRBJ2-2
CASSETSGSGTDTQYF,TGTGCCAGCAGTGAAACTAGCGGGAGCGGCACAGATACGCAGTATTTT,TRBD2,.,TRBV6-1,TRBJ2-3
CASSWGVDRPQHF,TGTGCCAGCAGTTGGGGGGTGGATCGGCCCCAGCATTTT,.,.,TRBV6-5,TRBJ1-5
CACWTGVGTGELFF,TGTGCCTGTTGGACAGGGGTAGGCACCGGGGAGCTGTTTTTT,TRBD1,.,TRBV6-1,TRBJ2-2
CASSQENSASYNEQFF,TGTGCCAGCAGCCAAGAGAATAGCGCCTCCTACAATGAGCAGTTCTTC,.,.,TRBV4-2,TRBJ2-1